This record looks at one T cell receptor (beta chain) sequence and its context. TCRdb's table, derived via immunoSEQ multiplex PCR, lists solely in-frame clones and lacks some. Of approximately 30,000 clones in the sample, 75% to 85% were seen once. These data come from a study of T cell responses to AZD1222 COVID-19 vaccine. V lost 2 bases and J lost 3, with 10 bases in between. There are 13 residues in the CDR3. Looked up from germline, CDR1 is GTSNPN and CDR2 is SVGIG (reference sequence). Second-dose intervals of approximately 4 or approximately 12 weeks were pooled. The specimen was peripheral blood, collected 28 days after the second AZD1222 dose. This clonotype was sampled from an adult who received the AZD1222 COVID-19 vaccine. This chain uses TRBV30 with TRBJ1-1; no reliable D call. DNA for the CDR3: TGTGCCTGGAGTTTGAGTCTTTACACTGAAGCTTTCTTT. This translates into CAWSLSLYTEAFF.